The 18 T cell receptor beta chains given below trace back to one sample, sequenced in a study of blood T cell repertoires in COVID-19 (dated by TCRdb to between 2020 and 2021). The library was produced with the immunoSEQ multiplex PCR assay. This is the immuneACCESS table as TCRdb keeps it, with only in-frame sequences that have V and J called. A part of the clones is gone; compared with another copy, unresolved V genes explain less than half, and the rest is unexplained. The sample table holds roughly 85,000 clones, of which roughly 90% were seen once. The top ten clones comprise about 26% of the sample. Sequencing input: peripheral blood. The receptors here all came from a man aged 50-59 years with active or convalescent COVID-19.

This clone occurred once. This chain uses TRBV28 with TRBJ2-5, with D unclear. CDR1 and CDR2 from the germline V gene are MDHEN and SYDVKM. V dropped 3 bases and J dropped 4 bases, with 6 bases sitting between them. This CDR3 is built from 12 residues. The CDR3 coding sequence is TGTGCCAGCAGTTTGAGAGGAGAGACCCAGTACTTC. Translating it yields CASSLRGETQYF. Together with reference TRBV28 and TRBJ2-5, the CDR3 gives the full variable domain: DVKVTQSSRYLVKRTGEKVFLECVQDMDHENMFWYRQDPGLGLRLIYFSYDVKMKEKGDIPEGYSVSREKKERFSLILESASTNQTSMYLCASSLRGETQYFGPGTRLLVL.

This chain connects TRBV27 to TRBJ2-1; TRBD2 agrees at 10 bases. The ends lost 2 bases at V and 9 bases at J; junction bases unmatched: 10. Germline V CDR1 and CDR2: MNHEY, SMNVEV (reference sequence). The CDR3 spans 16 residues. This chain's CDR3 is CASSLKSSGSTSEQFF. The CDR3 bases are TGTGCCAGCAGTTTAAAGTCTAGCGGGAGCACAAGTGAGCAGTTCTTC.

The genes are TRBV20-1 and TRBJ2-7; the match to TRBD2 covers 9 bases. Germline assignment: CDR1 DFQATT and CDR2 SNEGSKA (reference sequence). This CDR3 is 14 amino acids long. The J segment lost 4 bases and the V segment lost 3 bases, leaving 7 bases of the junction unmatched. The CDR3 here is CSASPGLAGYEQYF. In nucleotides, the CDR3 is TGCAGTGCTAGTCCCGGGCTAGCGGGGTACGAGCAGTACTTC.

The chain combines TRBV3-1 (or the pseudogene TRBV3-2) with TRBJ2-3; tentative D call: TRBD2 (7 bases). Germline lookup yields CDR1 LGHDT and CDR2 YNNKEL (reference sequence). The CDR3 runs 17 residues. With 4 bases removed from V and 4 bases from J, the gap between germline ends came to 21 bases. The CDR3 nucleotides are TGTGCCAGCAGCCCCCCGGTTTGGGGGGGGGCCTCAGATACGCAGTATTTT. This translates into CASSPPVWGGASDTQYF.

V and J are TRBV5-4 and TRBJ1-1; TRBD1 is a possible D gene (6 bases). CDR1 and CDR2 from the germline V gene are SGHNT and YYREEE (reference sequence). V lost 6 bases and J lost 2, with 14 bases in between. This CDR3 spans 14 amino acids. CDR3 DNA sequence: TGTGCCAGCATCCCACAGGGCCGAAACACTGAAGCTTTCTTT. Translation gives CASIPQGRNTEAFF.

The sample holds one count of this clone. The chain links TRBV12-3 or TRBV12-4 to TRBJ2-1; no firm D call. V dropped 4 bases and J dropped 9 bases, with 10 bases sitting between them. The CDR3 spans 12 residues. Here the CDR3 DNA reads TGTGCCAGCAGTTCCCAGACTGTTGAGCAGTTCTTC. Translating gives CASSSQTVEQFF.

The chain carries TRBV29-1 and TRBJ2-5; D is ambiguous. V dropped 4 bases and J dropped 4 bases, with 16 bases sitting between them. This CDR3 region has 14 residues. CDR1 is SQVTM, CDR2 ANQGSEA, per germline. CDR3 in amino acids: CSVVLNSTPETQYF. In nucleotides, the CDR3 is TGCAGCGTTGTTCTGAACAGTACACCAGAGACCCAGTACTTC.

The chain combines TRBV4-3 with TRBJ1-1; 11 bases are shared with TRBD1. Germline CDR1 is LGHNA and CDR2 is YSLEER. The CDR3 is 15 residues long. V was pared by 4 bases and J by 3 bases, with 4 bases of the junction left unmatched. In DNA form, the CDR3 reads TGCGCCAGCAGCCGGACAGGGGGCTCGTACACTGAAGCTTTCTTT. Its protein product is CASSRTGGSYTEAFF.

This clone was picked up one time. A junction end diverges from the germline sequence, so it may reflect a read error. The chain is built from TRBV5-5 and TRBJ2-7, with 8 nucleotides matching TRBD2. The CDR3 totals 13 residues. Germline values: CDR1 SGHKS, CDR2 YYEKEE (reference sequence). CDR3 sequence reads: CASSFEGGTSFLF. The CDR3, as DNA: TGTGCCAGCAGCTTCGAGGGGGGGACTAGTTTCCTGTTC.

The chain uses TRBV5-4 and TRBJ2-7; tentative D call: TRBD2 (5 bases). The CDR3 has 13 amino acids. Trimming pared 3 bases from V and 2 bases from J, leaving 9 bases between. The germline gives CDR1 SGHNT, CDR2 YYREEE (reference sequence). CDR3 in amino acids: CASSWGDPYEQYF. DNA of the CDR3: TGTGCCAGCAGCTGGGGAGACCCCTACGAGCAGTACTTC.

This chain uses TRBV9 with TRBJ2-1, with 15 positions matching TRBD2. The ends lost 7 bases at V and 8 bases at J; junction bases unmatched: 4. From germline, CDR1 is SGDLS and CDR2 YYNGEE. CDR3 length equals 14 residues. Written as DNA, the CDR3 is TGTGCCAGCGGGCGGACTAGCGGGAGGGATGAGCAGTTCTTC. This sequence encodes CASGRTSGRDEQFF.

This chain connects TRBV2 to TRBJ2-7, with D tentatively TRBD1 (6 bases). Germline CDR1 is SNHLY and CDR2 is FYNNEI. The V and J ends lost 4 bases and 0 bases respectively, with 7 bases between them. The CDR3 runs 13 residues. The CDR3: CASSGQDSYEQYF. The CDR3 bases are TGTGCCAGCAGTGGACAGGACTCCTACGAGCAGTACTTC.

This sequence joins TRBV5-4 and TRBJ2-3, with 16 bases aligning to TRBD2. CDR3 size: 18 residues. Germline-derived CDR1 and CDR2 are SGHNT and YYREEE (reference sequence). The ends lost 5 bases at V and 0 bases at J; junction bases unmatched: 6. The CDR3 is CASRSGTSGRGSTDTQYF. CDR3 coding DNA: TGTGCCAGCAGATCCGGGACTAGCGGGAGGGGCAGCACAGATACGCAGTATTTT.

V usage is TRBV3-1 (or the pseudogene TRBV3-2) and J usage is TRBJ2-1; D call uncertain. This CDR3 region has 15 residues. Germline V gives CDR1 LGHDT, CDR2 YNNKEL (reference sequence). V was trimmed by 0 bases and J by 8 bases, leaving 14 bases between them. The CDR3 region has the DNA TGTGCCAGCAGCCAAGATCCTAGGTTACCGGATGAGCAGTTCTTC. Translating it yields CASSQDPRLPDEQFF.

In nucleotides, the CDR3 is TGTGCCATCAGTGAGGGGACTAGCGGCTCCTACAATGAGCAGTTCTTC. Protein product: CAISEGTSGSYNEQFF. The rearrangement joins TRBV10-3 to TRBJ2-1, with TRBD2 matching 11 bases. CDR3 size: 16 residues. With 2 bases clipped from V and 0 bases from J, the junction kept 0 bases outside the gene matches. Germline V gene sequence: CDR1 ENHRY, CDR2 SYGVKD.

This clone was observed a handful of times. The chain joins TRBV19 to TRBJ2-3; 9 nucleotides line up with TRBD1. CDR3 length equals 18 residues. Germline V CDR1 and CDR2: LNHDA, SQIVND (reference sequence). J lost 0 bases, V lost 5 bases, and 12 bases had no gene match. The CDR3 DNA reads as TGTGCCAGTAGTGGGGATGACAGGGGGACACCTAGCACAGATACGCAGTATTTT. Translation: CASSGDDRGTPSTDTQYF.

The V and J genes are TRBV5-4 and TRBJ1-1; D remains unclear. The CDR3 spans 12 residues. Trimming took 3 bases from V and 9 from J, leaving 12 bases between them. Germline assignment: CDR1 SGHNT and CDR2 YYREEE (reference sequence). CDR3 amino acids: CASSSPERKAFF. CDR3 DNA: TGTGCCAGCAGCTCCCCGGAGAGGAAAGCTTTCTTT.

This clone occurred once. The rearrangement links TRBV19 to TRBJ2-4, with 10 bases aligning to TRBD1. CDR1 LNHDA and CDR2 SQIVND come from the germline V gene (reference sequence). The CDR3 extends over 14 amino acids. V lost 7 bases to trimming and J lost 7 bases; unmatched junction nucleotides: 7. CDR3 sequence reads: CASTTGQGRNIQYF. CDR3 DNA: TGTGCCAGTACCACGGGACAGGGGAGGAACATTCAGTACTTC.